These 22 T cell receptor beta chains originate from one sample sequenced in a study of shared clonotypes between healthy human individuals. CD45RO-negative, CCR7-positively selected cells formed the naive CD8 fraction, excluding terminally differentiated effector memory CD45RA+ cells. Assay: immunoSEQ multiplex PCR; the TCRdb copy retains only in-frame clones and omits some. The table includes about 2.2 million clones, around 93% detected once. The sequencing sample was made of naive CD8+ T cells from PBMCs. Receptors originate from a man in his late teens or twenties in good health. Some clones in this sample may be carry-over from other donors' samples.

This chain uses TRBV9 with TRBJ1-1; 7 positions match TRBD1. V lost 4 bases and J lost 0; bases outside the gene matches: 9. Germline CDR1 reads SGDLS; CDR2 reads YYNGEE. The CDR3 is made up of 16 amino acids. This CDR3 reads CASSPSPGQMNTEAFF. Written as DNA, the CDR3 is TGTGCCAGCAGCCCATCACCGGGACAGATGAACACTGAAGCTTTCTTT.

The V gene is TRBV29-1, the J gene TRBJ1-1; tentatively, D is TRBD1 (6 bases). The germline V gene has CDR1 SQVTM and CDR2 ANQGSEA. The CDR3 runs 16 residues. With 3 bases removed from V and 0 bases from J, the gap between germline ends came to 17 bases. Written as DNA, the CDR3 is TGCAGCGTTGAGGGACCCCTCAGGGGTGTGAACACTGAAGCTTTCTTT. Its translation is CSVEGPLRGVNTEAFF.

The chain has TRBV25-1 and TRBJ2-1; D may be TRBD2 (6 bases). The length of the CDR3 is 17 residues. The V gene lost 3 bases and the J gene lost 0 bases, with 15 bases spanning the gap. Germline V gene sequence: CDR1 MGHDK, CDR2 SYGVNS. The CDR3 DNA is TGTGCCAGCAGTGATGATCTTGCGGGACTCTCCTACAATGAGCAGTTCTTC. It translates to CASSDDLAGLSYNEQFF.

The rearrangement joins TRBV19 to TRBJ1-2, with no clear D. Trimming stripped 3 bases from V and 8 bases from J, with 10 bases between. Germline V CDR1 and CDR2: LNHDA, SQIVND (reference sequence). CDR3 length equals 12 residues. The CDR3 DNA reads TGTGCCAGTAGTATCGATAGAACGGGCTACACCTTC. Translation gives CASSIDRTGYTF.

V gene TRBV6-5 combines with J gene TRBJ2-1; D gene ambiguous. The CDR3 is 14 amino acids. Germline CDR1 and CDR2: MNHEY and SVGAGI. Trimming pared 6 bases from V and 5 bases from J, leaving 14 bases between. CDR3 nucleotide sequence: TGTGCCAGCAGGACGACTGTGAGAAACAATGAGCAGTTCTTC. Its translation: CASRTTVRNNEQFF.

The table lists this clone with a few counts. The V gene is TRBV10-3, the J gene TRBJ1-1; TRBD1 might be the D (6 bases). Germline V CDR1 and CDR2: ENHRY, SYGVKD. The CDR3 runs to 13 residues. V shed 6 bases and J shed 5 bases, with 13 bases lying between them. The CDR3: CAISDGQRTEAFF. The CDR3 DNA reads TGTGCCATCAGCGACGGACAGAGAACTGAAGCTTTCTTT.

The chain carries TRBV2 and TRBJ2-7; D remains ambiguous. The germline V gene has CDR1 SNHLY and CDR2 FYNNEI. This CDR3 spans 14 amino acids. V lost 2 bases, J lost 9 bases, and 17 bases lay in between. CDR3: CASSELAASRGQYF. The DNA of the CDR3 is TGTGCCAGCAGTGAACTGGCGGCCTCGCGTGGGCAGTACTTC.

V is TRBV12-5 and J is TRBJ2-1; 10 nucleotides align to TRBD2. The length of the CDR3 is 15 residues. The germline V gene encodes CDR1 LGHNT and CDR2 FRNRAP. The junction had 9 bases not matched to a gene; V was cut back by 5 bases and J by 8 bases. CDR3 in DNA: TGTGCTAGTGGTCTACTCATAGCGGGAGGAGATGAGCAGTTCTTC. Its translation: CASGLLIAGGDEQFF. Together with reference TRBV12-5 and TRBJ2-1, the CDR3 gives the full variable domain: DARVTQTPRHKVTEMGQEVTMRCQPILGHNTVFWYRQTMMQGLELLAYFRNRAPLDDSGMPKDRFSAEMPDATLATLKIQPSEPRDSAVYFCASGLLIAGGDEQFFGPGTRLTVL.

The chain carries TRBV9 and TRBJ2-1; 11 bases match TRBD2. CDR3 length: 18 amino acids. After removal of 1 base from V and 8 bases from J, the junction contained 14 bases not matched to a gene. The V gene's germline CDR1 is SGDLS and CDR2 YYNGEE. The CDR3: CASSVKLAGGLPGDEQFF. CDR3 coding DNA: TGTGCCAGCAGCGTAAAGCTAGCGGGAGGCCTCCCCGGCGATGAGCAGTTCTTC.

Remarks on this clone: The same CDR3 also results from other DNA sequences found in this sample. The chain couples TRBV9 to TRBJ2-7, with D tentatively TRBD2 (6 bases). Germline values: CDR1 SGDLS, CDR2 YYNGEE. The CDR3 has 15 residues. Trimming took 0 bases from V and 0 from J, leaving 10 bases between them. CDR3 loop: CASSVGAGNSYEQYF. The CDR3 bases are TGTGCCAGCAGCGTAGGGGCGGGAAACTCCTACGAGCAGTACTTC. Looking up the rest from reference TRBV9 and TRBJ2-7 gives the full variable domain: DSGVTQTPKHLITATGQRVTLRCSPRSGDLSVYWYQQSLDQGLQFLIQYYNGEERAKGNILERFSAQQFPDLHSELNLSSLELGDSALYFCASSVGAGNSYEQYFGPGTRLTVT.

This chain uses TRBV6-5 with TRBJ2-3; 9 positions match TRBD1. V shed 8 bases and J 2 bases; nucleotides not matched to a gene: 5. The CDR3 has 14 residues. CDR1 and CDR2 (germline): MNHEY, SVGAGI. CDR3 sequence reads: CASWGQGHTDTQYF. CDR3 nucleotide sequence: TGTGCCAGCTGGGGACAGGGTCACACAGATACGCAGTATTTT.

This clone was picked up a small number of times. This CDR3 reads CARKGIKTEAFF. The CDR3 nucleotides read TGTGCCAGGAAAGGGATAAAGACTGAAGCTTTCTTT. The V gene is TRBV2, the J gene TRBJ1-1, with unresolved D. The CDR3 has 12 residues. The V end was cut by 9 bases, the J end by 5 bases, with 13 bases between. Germline V gene data show CDR1 as SNHLY and CDR2 as FYNNEI.

CDR3 sequence reads: CASSMQGSNTEAFF. CDR3 DNA sequence: TGTGCCAGTAGTATGCAGGGGTCGAACACTGAAGCTTTCTTT. The chain uses TRBV19 and TRBJ1-1, with D perhaps TRBD1 (6 bases). The CDR3 consists of 14 residues. V lost 3 bases to trimming and J lost 1 base, with 9 bases between them. Germline CDR1 is LNHDA and CDR2 is SQIVND (reference sequence).

The genes are TRBV5-1 and TRBJ1-2; D is uncertain. CDR1 and CDR2 from the germline V gene are SGHRS and YFSETQ. V shed 2 bases and J shed 5 bases, with 13 bases lying between them. CDR3 length: 14 residues. The DNA for the CDR3 is TGCGCCAGCAGCTTCCACGGGATTGGTTATGGCTACACCTTC. Translating gives CASSFHGIGYGYTF. Filled out from reference TRBV5-1 and TRBJ1-2, the complete variable domain reads KAGVTQTPRYLIKTRGQQVTLSCSPISGHRSVSWYQQTPGQGLQFLFEYFSETQRNKGNFPGRFSGRQFSNSRSEMNVSTLELGDSALYLCASSFHGIGYGYTFGSGTRLTVV.

The CDR3 DNA follows: TGTGCCAGCAGCTTAGTTTGGCTAGCGGGAGGGGGAGAGTACTTC. Protein sequence: CASSLVWLAGGGEYF. The chain couples TRBV7-2 to TRBJ2-7, with 12 bases aligning to TRBD2. This CDR3 region has 15 residues. V trimming: 1 base; J trimming: 11 bases; junction bases outside the gene matches: 9. The germline V gene has CDR1 SGHTA and CDR2 FQGNSA.

The chain links TRBV6-1 to TRBJ2-7; TRBD1 matches at 7 bases. Germline V gene sequence: CDR1 MNHNS, CDR2 SASEGT. CDR3 length: 18 amino acids. V lost 4 bases, J lost 3 bases, and 18 bases stayed unmatched. This CDR3 is CASSGSGTELRDFYEQYF. The CDR3, as DNA: TGTGCCAGCAGTGGTTCCGGGACAGAGCTTAGAGATTTCTACGAGCAGTACTTC.

In its sample, this clone was seen once. J is TRBJ1-1 and V is TRBV6-8, with 10 bases lining up with TRBD1. This CDR3 spans 19 amino acids. With 3 bases clipped from V and 5 bases from J, the junction kept 18 bases outside the gene matches. CDR1 and CDR2 (germline): MNHGY, SAAAGT. The CDR3 is CASSYPHRTWTGGHTEAFF. For the CDR3, the DNA is TGTGCCAGCAGTTATCCACACAGGACATGGACAGGGGGTCATACTGAAGCTTTCTTT.

J is TRBJ2-1 and V is TRBV7-6; weak D call: TRBD2 (6 bases). Deletions cut 1 base from V and 9 bases from J, with 22 bases between. CDR1 is SGHVS, CDR2 FNYEAQ, per germline. The CDR3 consists of 17 residues. The CDR3 DNA sequence: TGTGCCAGCAGCTTAGGTGTGGGAGGCCCCCAGTGGGGTGAGCAGTTCTTC. Translation: CASSLGVGGPQWGEQFF.

V is TRBV11-2 and J is TRBJ1-2, with D perhaps matching TRBD1 (6 bases). Germline values: CDR1 SGHAT, CDR2 FQNNGV. Trimming left V 0 bases short and J 4 bases short, with 12 bases between. The CDR3 runs to 15 residues. The chain's CDR3 is CASSLEVGGGYGYTF. The DNA for the CDR3 is TGTGCCAGCAGCTTAGAAGTCGGGGGCGGCTATGGCTACACCTTC.

Worth noting for this clone: Other DNA sequences within the sample encode an identical CDR3. The V and J genes are TRBV7-9 and TRBJ1-2; no firm D call. Trimming took 1 base from V and 5 from J, leaving 5 bases between them. The CDR3 is 12 residues long. CDR1 is SEHNR, CDR2 FQNEAQ, per germline (reference sequence). The CDR3 nucleotides read TGTGCCAGCAGCTTAGGCGAGTATGGCTACACCTTC. It translates to CASSLGEYGYTF.

In regard to this clone: The same CDR3 arises from other DNA sequences in this sample as well. V and J are TRBV27 and TRBJ2-7; no firm D call. V shed 6 bases and J shed 0 bases, with 9 bases lying between them. CDR3 size: 13 residues. The germline V gene encodes CDR1 MNHEY and CDR2 SMNVEV (reference sequence). The CDR3 DNA reads as TGTGCCAGCAGCCACGGTGGCTCCTACGAGCAGTACTTC. It yields the protein CASSHGGSYEQYF.

The CDR3 here is CASSQSSSVTDTQYF. The DNA of the CDR3 is TGTGCCAGCAGCCAATCGTCCAGCGTCACAGATACGCAGTATTTT. The chain uses TRBV16 and TRBJ2-3, with no clear D. Germline CDR1 is KGHSY and CDR2 is FQNENV. Trimming left V 0 bases short and J 2 bases short, with 9 bases between. The CDR3 covers 15 residues.